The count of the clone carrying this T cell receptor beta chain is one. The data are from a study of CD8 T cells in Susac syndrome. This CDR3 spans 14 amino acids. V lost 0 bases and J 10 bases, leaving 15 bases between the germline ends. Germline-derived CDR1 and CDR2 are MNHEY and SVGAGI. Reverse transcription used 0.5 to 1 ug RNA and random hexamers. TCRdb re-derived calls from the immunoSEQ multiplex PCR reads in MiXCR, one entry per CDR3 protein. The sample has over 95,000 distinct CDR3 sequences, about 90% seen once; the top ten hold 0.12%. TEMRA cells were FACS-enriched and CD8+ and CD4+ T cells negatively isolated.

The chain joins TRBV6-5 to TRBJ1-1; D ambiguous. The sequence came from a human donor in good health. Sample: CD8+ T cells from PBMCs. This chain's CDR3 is CASSYSGSDSRAFF. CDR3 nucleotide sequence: TGTGCCAGCAGTTACTCCGGGTCTGATTCTCGAGCTTTCTTT.